This T cell receptor beta chain originates from a study of T cell changes during pregnancy in multiple sclerosis. Trimming removed 7 bases from V and 7 bases from J; junction bases left unmatched: 7. This CDR3 comprises 12 residues. Germline V gene data show CDR1 as SNHLY and CDR2 as FYNNEI. The data were produced by immunoSEQ multiplex PCR, yet TCRdb's version contains in-frame clones alone and is incomplete. Seen here are about 68,000 clones, roughly nine tenths observed once, and the top ten hold roughly 0.87%. The chain recombines TRBV2 with TRBJ2-7; 7 nucleotides line up with TRBD1. The sequencing here drew on peripheral blood, taken in the second trimester of pregnancy. The clonotype was recovered from a female donor with multiple sclerosis, enrolled in a pregnancy study. The CDR3 nucleotides are TGTGCCAGCATAGGGACAGCTAATGAGCAGTACTTC. Its translation: CASIGTANEQYF.